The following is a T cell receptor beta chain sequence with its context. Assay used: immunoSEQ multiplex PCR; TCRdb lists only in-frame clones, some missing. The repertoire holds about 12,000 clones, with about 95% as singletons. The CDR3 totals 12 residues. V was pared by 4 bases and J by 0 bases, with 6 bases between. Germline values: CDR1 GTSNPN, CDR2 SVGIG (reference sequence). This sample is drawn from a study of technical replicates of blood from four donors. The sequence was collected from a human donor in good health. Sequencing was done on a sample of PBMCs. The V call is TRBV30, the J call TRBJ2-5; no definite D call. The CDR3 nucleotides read TGTGCCTGGAACGACAACCAAGAGACCCAGTACTTC. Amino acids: CAWNDNQETQYF.